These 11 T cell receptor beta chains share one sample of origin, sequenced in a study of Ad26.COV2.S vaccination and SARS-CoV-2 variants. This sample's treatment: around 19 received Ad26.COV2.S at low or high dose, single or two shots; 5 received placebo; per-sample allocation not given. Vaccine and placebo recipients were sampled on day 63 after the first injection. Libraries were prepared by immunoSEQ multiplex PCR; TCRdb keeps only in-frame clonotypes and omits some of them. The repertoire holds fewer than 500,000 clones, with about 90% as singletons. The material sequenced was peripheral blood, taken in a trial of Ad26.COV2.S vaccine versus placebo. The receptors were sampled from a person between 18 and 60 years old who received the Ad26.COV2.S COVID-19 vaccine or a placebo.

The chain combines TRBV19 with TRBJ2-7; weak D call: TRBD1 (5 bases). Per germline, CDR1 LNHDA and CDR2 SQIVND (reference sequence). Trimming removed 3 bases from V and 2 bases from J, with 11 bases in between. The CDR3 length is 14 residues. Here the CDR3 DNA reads TGTGCCAGTAGTATTCAGGGAAGGGCCTACGAGCAGTACTTC. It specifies CASSIQGRAYEQYF.

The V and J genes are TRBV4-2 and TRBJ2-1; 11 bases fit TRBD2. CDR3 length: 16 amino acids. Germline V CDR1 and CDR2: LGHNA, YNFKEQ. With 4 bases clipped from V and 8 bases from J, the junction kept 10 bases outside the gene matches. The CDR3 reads CASSRGPSGRTDEQFF. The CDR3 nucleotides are TGTGCCAGCAGCCGCGGACCTAGCGGGAGGACAGATGAGCAGTTCTTC.

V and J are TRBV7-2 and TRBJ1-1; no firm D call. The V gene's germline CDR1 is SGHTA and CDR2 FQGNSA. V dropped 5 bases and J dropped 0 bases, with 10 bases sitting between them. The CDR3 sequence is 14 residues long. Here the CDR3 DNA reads TGTGCCAGCAGCCGTGAAGGATTGAACACTGAAGCTTTCTTT. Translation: CASSREGLNTEAFF.

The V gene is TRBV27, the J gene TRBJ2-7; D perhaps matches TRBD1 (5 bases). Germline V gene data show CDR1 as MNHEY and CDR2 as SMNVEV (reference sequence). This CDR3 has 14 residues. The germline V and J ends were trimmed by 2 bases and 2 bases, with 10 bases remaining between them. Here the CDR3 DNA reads TGTGCCAGCAGTTTAGCCAGGGCTACCTACGAGCAGTACTTC. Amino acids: CASSLARATYEQYF.

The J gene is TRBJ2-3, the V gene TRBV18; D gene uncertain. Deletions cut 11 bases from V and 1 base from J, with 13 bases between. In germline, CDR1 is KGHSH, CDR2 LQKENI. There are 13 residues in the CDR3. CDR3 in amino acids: CAGGIVGTDTQYF. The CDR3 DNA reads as TGTGCCGGTGGCATAGTCGGCACAGATACGCAGTATTTT.

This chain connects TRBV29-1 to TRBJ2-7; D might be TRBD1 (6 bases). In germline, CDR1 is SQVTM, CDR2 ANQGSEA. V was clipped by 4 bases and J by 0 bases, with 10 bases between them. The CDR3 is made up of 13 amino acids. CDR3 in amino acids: CSVGWDTSYEQYF. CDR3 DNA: TGCAGCGTTGGTTGGGACACCTCCTACGAGCAGTACTTC.

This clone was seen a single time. The CDR3 DNA is TGCGCCAGCAGCCCCCCAGGGACCGGGGAGCTGTTTTTT. Protein product: CASSPPGTGELFF. V is TRBV5-1 and J is TRBJ2-2; tentatively, D is TRBD1 (5 bases). Germline CDR1 and CDR2: SGHRS and YFSETQ. CDR3 size: 13 residues. The ends were cut back, 4 bases at V and 5 bases at J, with 9 bases in the middle. The full variable domain, with the rest looked up from reference TRBV5-1 and TRBJ2-2, is KAGVTQTPRYLIKTRGQQVTLSCSPISGHRSVSWYQQTPGQGLQFLFEYFSETQRNKGNFPGRFSGRQFSNSRSEMNVSTLELGDSALYLCASSPPGTGELFFGEGSRLTVL.

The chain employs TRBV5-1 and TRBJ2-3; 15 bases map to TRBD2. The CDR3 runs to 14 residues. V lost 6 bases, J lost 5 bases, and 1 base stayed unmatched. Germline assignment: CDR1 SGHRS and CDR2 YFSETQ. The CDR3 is CASTGLAGGDTQYF. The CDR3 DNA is TGCGCCAGCACGGGACTAGCGGGGGGAGATACGCAGTATTTT. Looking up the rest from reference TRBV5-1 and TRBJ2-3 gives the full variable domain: KAGVTQTPRYLIKTRGQQVTLSCSPISGHRSVSWYQQTPGQGLQFLFEYFSETQRNKGNFPGRFSGRQFSNSRSEMNVSTLELGDSALYLCASTGLAGGDTQYFGPGTRLTVL.

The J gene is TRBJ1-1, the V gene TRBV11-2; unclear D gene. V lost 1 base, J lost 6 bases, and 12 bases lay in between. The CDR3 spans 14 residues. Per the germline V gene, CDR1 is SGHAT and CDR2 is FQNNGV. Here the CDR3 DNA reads TGTGCCAGCAGCTTAGGGACGTACGTCCCTGAAGCTTTCTTT. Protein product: CASSLGTYVPEAFF.

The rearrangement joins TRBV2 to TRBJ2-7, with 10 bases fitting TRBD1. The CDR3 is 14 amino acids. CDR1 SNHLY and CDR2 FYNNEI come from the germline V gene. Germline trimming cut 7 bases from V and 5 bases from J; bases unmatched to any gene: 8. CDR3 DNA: TGTGCCAGCACTCCGGGACAGGGGTCCCACGAGCAGTACTTC. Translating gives CASTPGQGSHEQYF.

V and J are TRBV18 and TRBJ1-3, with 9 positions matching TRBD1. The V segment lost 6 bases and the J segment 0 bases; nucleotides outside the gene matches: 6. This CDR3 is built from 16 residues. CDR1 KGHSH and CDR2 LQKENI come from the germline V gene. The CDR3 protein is CASSRGQGNSGNTIYF. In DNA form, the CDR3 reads TGTGCCAGCTCGCGTGGACAGGGGAACTCTGGAAACACCATATATTTT.